The clone carrying this T cell receptor (beta chain) is labeled as medium-sized (0.01 to 0.1%). Germline lookup yields CDR1 SGHKS and CDR2 YYEKEE (reference sequence). The CDR3 is 17 amino acids. With 4 bases clipped from V and 8 bases from J, the junction kept 18 bases outside the gene matches. Sorting of live CD3+CD8+TCRalphabeta+ cells by PD-1 and/or TIGIT gave four subsets. This entry belongs to a study of circulating CD8 cells and anti-PD-1 response in melanoma. Using around 16 ng of total RNA, TCR libraries were made with the QIAseq Immune Repertoire TCR panel. TCRdb analysed the reads with MiXCR anew, one entry per CDR3 protein. The sample consists of about 1,000 distinct CDR3 sequences, approximately 11% of them appearing once.

This receptor was taken from a human donor with melanoma. This specimen was CD8+ T cells from PBMCs, taken at baseline or after one month of anti-PD-1 therapy (not recorded which). The V and J genes are TRBV5-5 and TRBJ1-1, with 9 positions matching TRBD1. The CDR3 is CASSHGTGTGKSTEAFF. The CDR3, as DNA: TGTGCCAGCAGCCACGGAACCGGGACAGGGAAGTCGACGGAAGCTTTCTTT.